The entry below describes one TCR beta chain. The data originate from a study of cytomegalovirus exposure and HLA in healthy donors. The CDR3 runs 16 residues. Germline V gene lookup returns CDR1 SGHRS and CDR2 YFSETQ. Germline trimming cut 1 base from V and 6 bases from J; bases unmatched to any gene: 7. Primers for the PCR totalled 60 Vbeta and 13 Jbeta. Assay used: immunoSEQ multiplex PCR; TCRdb lists only in-frame clones, some missing. This table holds about 130,000 clones, about 77% found once. V is TRBV5-1 and J is TRBJ2-3, with TRBD2 identical over 11 bases. This TCR derives from a man between 45 and 60 years old in good health and CMV-seronegative. Sequencing was done on a sample of PBMCs. The CDR3 sequence: CASSLSTSGSLDTQYF. The CDR3, as DNA: TGCGCCAGCAGCTTGAGTACTAGCGGGAGTTTGGATACGCAGTATTTT.